A selection of T cell receptor beta chains follows, all from one sample in a study of cytomegalovirus exposure and HLA in healthy donors. Generated by immunoSEQ multiplex PCR, the TCRdb table keeps only in-frame clones and is missing some. The sample has about 120,000 clones, 70% to 80% seen once. Sequences were obtained from PBMCs. These receptors were collected from a woman in her thirties or forties in good health and CMV-seropositive. The CDR3 runs from the conserved cysteine through the conserved F or W. A D gene is named only where the DNA matches it firmly. Clone size, where shown, is once, few, many, or a class for clones that have expanded.

>TRBV6-5|TRBJ1-2|NA|once
CASSYGGASNYGYTF
TGTGCCAGCAGTTACGGAGGAGCGTCTAACTATGGCTACACCTTC
>TRBV6-5|TRBJ2-3|TRBD2|few
CASSPLAGGLDTQYF
TGTGCCAGCAGTCCCCTAGCGGGGGGGCTGGATACGCAGTATTTT
>TRBV11-2|TRBJ1-1|NA|NA
CASSLQGLNTEAFF
TGTGCCAGCAGCTTACAGGGTTTGAACACTGAAGCTTTCTTT
>TRBV7-3|TRBJ2-1|NA|once
CASSTLGTAYNEQFF
TGTGCCAGCAGCACCCTCGGTACAGCCTACAATGAGCAGTTCTTC
>TRBV15|TRBJ1-4|NA|few
CATSRTPGLTNEKLFF
TGTGCCACCAGCAGAACTCCGGGACTCACAAATGAAAAACTGTTTTTT
>TRBV18|TRBJ2-7|TRBD1|NA
CASSLGQAQPYEQYF
TGTGCCAGCTCACTCGGACAGGCGCAACCCTACGAGCAGTACTTC
>TRBV7-7|TRBJ2-5|NA|NA
CASSSKRGAPETQYF
TGTGCTAGCAGCTCGAAACGGGGGGCTCCAGAGACCCAGTACTTC
>TRBV5-4|TRBJ1-1|TRBD1|few
CASRGQMNTEAFF
TGTGCCAGCAGGGGACAGATGAACACTGAAGCTTTCTTT
>TRBV6-5|TRBJ1-6|NA|NA
CASSYSGRLNSPLHF
TGTGCCAGCAGTTACTCGGGCAGGCTTAATTCACCCCTCCACTTT
>TRBV18|TRBJ1-3|NA|NA
CASSRDQGSGNTIYF
TGTGCCAGCTCGCGGGATCAGGGATCTGGAAACACCATATATTTT
>TRBV2|TRBJ1-1|NA|NA
CASSDGFVAPNTEAFF
TGTGCCAGCAGTGATGGCTTTGTGGCACCGAACACTGAAGCTTTCTTT
>TRBV18|TRBJ2-5|NA|NA
CASSPETGPYQETQYF
TGTGCCAGCTCACCAGAAACAGGTCCGTACCAAGAGACCCAGTACTTC
>TRBV7-3|TRBJ2-1|NA|NA
CASSSVAAIDEQFF
TGTGCCAGCAGCTCCGTTGCAGCGATAGATGAGCAGTTCTTC
>TRBV5-1|TRBJ2-5|TRBD2|NA
CASSFGGEETQYF
TGCGCCAGCAGCTTTGGGGGGGAGGAGACCCAGTACTTC
>TRBV7-9|TRBJ1-1|TRBD1|many
CASSFVGRGEAFF
TGTGCCAGCAGCTTTGTCGGCAGGGGGGAAGCTTTCTTT
>TRBV18|TRBJ2-3|NA|NA
CASSGADTQYF
TGTGCCAGCTCGGGGGCGGATACGCAGTATTTT
>TRBV4-1|TRBJ1-1|NA|few
CASRGQKGAKGAEAFF
TGCGCCAGCCGAGGGCAGAAAGGAGCTAAAGGCGCTGAAGCTTTCTTT
>TRBV2|TRBJ2-1|NA|few
CASRDGLNNEQFF
TGTGCCAGCAGGGATGGACTTAACAATGAGCAGTTCTTC